These T cell receptor beta chains were read from a single sample in a study of T cells in Graves' hyperthyroidism and ophthalmopathy. Via MiXCR, TCRdb re-called the multiplex PCR reads, giving one row per CDR3 protein. The sample carries 250,000 to 400,000 distinct CDR3 sequences, roughly an eighth recorded once. What was sequenced was blood. The receptors were sampled from a middle-aged woman with Graves' ophthalmopathy. CDR3s include the opening cysteine and the closing phenylalanine or tryptophan. The order of the fields is clone size, J gene, D gene, V gene, CDR3 DNA, CDR3 protein. The D gene is left open where the match is weak. For some rows the clone size is stated as once, few or many, or as a class when expanded; others skip it.

>many|TRBJ2-1|TRBD2|TRBV11-3
TGTGCCAGCAGCTTAGTAGCGGGGATACATGAGCAGTTCTTC
CASSLVAGIHEQFF
>few|TRBJ1-1|-|TRBV7-9
TGTGCCAGCAGCTTCCTCGGAGCACTGAACACTGAAGCTTTCTTT
CASSFLGALNTEAFF
>many|TRBJ2-3|TRBD2|TRBV24-1
TGTGCCACCAGTGACCCAAGCGGGGGGGCCAGAGATACGCAGTATTTT
CATSDPSGGARDTQYF
>-|TRBJ1-2|-|TRBV5-1
TGCGCCAGCAGCGTCCAATTACAGGGCGACTATGGCTACACCTTC
CASSVQLQGDYGYTF
>few|TRBJ2-3|-|TRBV3-1
TGTGCCCGCAGCCATGGGCGGGATGTCGCTTTCAGGGATACGCAGTATTTT
CARSHGRDVAFRDTQYF
>-|TRBJ1-4|-|TRBV7-8
TGTGCCAGCAGCCAAAACGGACGGGTTGAAAAACTGTTTTTT
CASSQNGRVEKLFF
>many|TRBJ1-1|-|TRBV2
TGTGCCACACAAGCCAACCGAACTCCTTTCTTT
CATQANRTPFF
>many|TRBJ2-1|-|TRBV19
TGTGCCAGTAGTATAGTGGGGCAGGACAATGAGCAGTTCTTC
CASSIVGQDNEQFF
>-|TRBJ2-2|-|TRBV27
TGTGCCAGCAGTTTGGCAACCGGGGGGCTGTTTTTT
CASSLATGGLFF
>-|TRBJ2-1|-|TRBV3-1
TGTGCCAGCAGCCAAGATCGAGGCGGGGACTACAATGAGCAGTTCTTC
CASSQDRGGDYNEQFF
>-|TRBJ2-7|-|TRBV7-9
TGTGCCAGCAGCTTATGGCCTCGGGGTGTTACCTACGAGCAGTACTTC
CASSLWPRGVTYEQYF
>many|TRBJ2-5|TRBD1|TRBV3-1
TGTGCCAGCAGCCGAGTCTCAGGACAGGGGCAGGGGACCCAGTACTTC
CASSRVSGQGQGTQYF
>-|TRBJ1-2|-|TRBV18
TGTGCCAGCTCACCCGTACAGGGCGGTGGCTACACCTTC
CASSPVQGGGYTF
>few|TRBJ1-1|TRBD1|TRBV20-1
TGCAGTGCTAGACCCCGGGGCAGGGGGTTCACTGAAGCTTTCTTT
CSARPRGRGFTEAFF
>-|TRBJ2-1|-|TRBV3-1
TGTGCCAGCAGCTCTGATCGCTCCCAGGCTATTAGCTCCTACAATGAGCAGTTCTTC
CASSSDRSQAISSYNEQFF
>-|TRBJ2-7|TRBD2|TRBV18
TGTGCCAGCTCACCCACTAGCGGGGGAAACGAGCAGTACTTC
CASSPTSGGNEQYF
>few|TRBJ2-3|-|TRBV6-1
TGTGCCAGCACTCCCTCTTTTGGCACAGATACGCAGTATTTT
CASTPSFGTDTQYF
>many|TRBJ1-2|-|TRBV14
TGTGCCAGCAGCCTCCCGGCGGGTGGTGGCTACACCTTC
CASSLPAGGGYTF
>many|TRBJ2-1|TRBD1|TRBV28
TGTGCCAGCAACCCTAGGGGGACAGGGAGGGACAATGAGCAGTTCTTC
CASNPRGTGRDNEQFF
>many|TRBJ2-5|-|TRBV14
TGTGCCAGCAGGCGGCCAGGAGAAGAGACCCAGTACTTC
CASRRPGEETQYF
>many|TRBJ1-2|-|TRBV12-3/TRBV12-4
TGTGCCAGCAGTTCCGGGGCCCGGGGTGGCTACACCTTC
CASSSGARGGYTF
>many|TRBJ2-3|-|TRBV4-2
TGTGCCAGCAGCCAAGTTTCTCGCTCTCTAGATACGCAGTATTTT
CASSQVSRSLDTQYF
>many|TRBJ1-5|-|TRBV5-6
TGTGCCAGCAGCTCCCTGAACAATCAGCCCCAGCATTTT
CASSSLNNQPQHF
>few|TRBJ1-1|TRBD1|TRBV3-1
TGTGCCAGCAGCACACCAGGGGGGCGAACTAACACTGAAGCTTTCTTT
CASSTPGGRTNTEAFF
>few|TRBJ2-1|TRBD2|TRBV7-9
TGTGCCAGCAGCCCCGGGACTACACAGTTCTTC
CASSPGTTQFF
>many|TRBJ2-7|TRBD1|TRBV28
TGTGCCAGCAGCTCAGGGACAGGCTCCTACGAGCAGTACTTC
CASSSGTGSYEQYF
>many|TRBJ2-7|TRBD1|TRBV20-1
TGCAGTGCTAGTCAGGGGGCCTACGAGCAGTACTTC
CSASQGAYEQYF
>-|TRBJ1-1|TRBD1|TRBV14
TGTGCCAGCAGCCAAGATGGTCCCAGGGGGTACACTGAAGCTTTCTTT
CASSQDGPRGYTEAFF
>many|TRBJ2-7|TRBD1|TRBV2
TGTGCCAGCAGTTTTCAGGGGGCACCCTACGAGCAGTACTTC
CASSFQGAPYEQYF
>many|TRBJ2-1|-|TRBV3-1
TGTGCCAGCAGCCTAACCACGGGGGATGAGCAGTTCTTC
CASSLTTGDEQFF
>many|TRBJ2-7|-|TRBV10-2
TGCGCCAGCAGTGGAAACGACGGGCCGCTACCCAACGAGCAGTACTTC
CASSGNDGPLPNEQYF
>-|TRBJ1-3|-|TRBV3-1
TGTGCCAGCAGCCAAGATTTGCCAGGCCCTTCCTCTGGAAACACCATATATTTT
CASSQDLPGPSSGNTIYF
>many|TRBJ2-3|-|TRBV12-3/TRBV12-4
TGTGCCAGCACCCACCGGACAGTGAAAGATACGCAGTATTTT
CASTHRTVKDTQYF
>-|TRBJ2-7|TRBD1|TRBV6-1
TGTGCCAGCAGTGAATACGGGACAGGGCCCTACGAGCAGTACTTC
CASSEYGTGPYEQYF
>-|TRBJ1-2|-|TRBV7-8
TGTGCCAGCAGCCCGTCCGGGTCCGTCGGGGGCTACACCTTC
CASSPSGSVGGYTF
>many|TRBJ2-5|-|TRBV6-1
TGTGCCAGCAGTGAGAACGGGGGCCCCCAAGAGACCCAGTACTTC
CASSENGGPQETQYF
>many|TRBJ1-3|-|TRBV10-2
TGCGCCAGCAGTGAGTCCACGTACAGGGAGACTGGAAACACCATATATTTT
CASSESTYRETGNTIYF
>-|TRBJ1-1|-|TRBV5-1
TGCGCCAGCAGTACAGGAGCTATGAACACTGAAGCTTTCTTT
CASSTGAMNTEAFF
>many|TRBJ2-7|-|TRBV20-1
TGCAGTGCTAGCGGGCTGGGTGAGCAGTACTTC
CSASGLGEQYF
>many|TRBJ1-1|TRBD1|TRBV7-9
TGTGCCAGCAGCCCGGGACAGGGGGACACTGAAGCTTTCTTT
CASSPGQGDTEAFF
>many|TRBJ1-1|-|TRBV30
TGTGCCTGGAGGCCGTCAGTCGTGAACACTGAAGCTTTCTTT
CAWRPSVVNTEAFF
>many|TRBJ1-1|TRBD1|TRBV10-3
TGTGCCATCAGGTTCGACAGGGCCAACACTGAAGCTTTCTTT
CAIRFDRANTEAFF
>few|TRBJ2-5|TRBD2|TRBV15
TGTGCCACCAGCAGACCCAAGGGACTAGCGGGAGGATCAGAGACCCAGTACTTC
CATSRPKGLAGGSETQYF
>many|TRBJ1-1|TRBD1|TRBV5-1
TGCGCCAGCAGCCCCCTGTCCGGGACAGGGGAGAACACTGAAGCTTTCTTT
CASSPLSGTGENTEAFF
>many|TRBJ1-1|-|TRBV12-3/TRBV12-4
TGTGCCAGCAGCTCGACATCTTACACTGAAGCTTTCTTT
CASSSTSYTEAFF
>many|TRBJ2-7|-|TRBV7-2
TGTGCCAGCAGCTTGCTTACTAGCAACGAGCAGTACTTC
CASSLLTSNEQYF
>few|TRBJ2-7|TRBD2|TRBV2
TGTGCCAGCAGTGAAGCAGAACTAGCGGGATCTACTACGGGGGAGCAGTACTTC
CASSEAELAGSTTGEQYF
>-|TRBJ2-1|TRBD1|TRBV27
TGTGCCAGCAGTTTGGGTACAGGGGGCGGTGAGCAGTTCTTC
CASSLGTGGGEQFF
>-|TRBJ1-4|-|TRBV19
TGTGCCAGTAGTATAGTCGAAGGCCAGAAGTCCGCAAAACTGTTTTTT
CASSIVEGQKSAKLFF